Here is one TCR beta chain with its context. This entry belongs to a study of blood T cell repertoires in COVID-19. On the study more broadly: From T cells, B-cell-depleted T cells, or PBMCs came the material, which was cDNA or gDNA.

The CDR3 extends over 13 amino acids. V lost 3 bases and J lost 8, with 13 bases in between. Per the original methods: Nucleated cell number was recorded as an estimate derived from reference gene primer amplification. The repertoire was sequenced with immunoSEQ multiplex PCR; TCRdb's copy has only in-frame clones and lacks some. D and trimming were read from the DNA, whereas the V and J calls and clone size are those reported in that table. Of around 150,000 clones in the sample, roughly 90% were seen once. Sequences were obtained from peripheral blood. The source is a man aged 55 to 70 with active or convalescent COVID-19. The chain carries TRBV12-3 or TRBV12-4 and TRBJ1-2; D is ambiguous. CDR3 DNA sequence: TGTGCCAGCAGTTTTGAGGGAAAGGTCGGCTACACCTTC. Translation: CASSFEGKVGYTF.